This TCR beta chain was documented in a study of T cell responses to AZD1222 COVID-19 vaccine. Study at large: Some second doses came at about 4 weeks and others at about 12 weeks; these were pooled. Study-level points and caveats: Reports indicate that nearly half of spike-specific TCRs are directed at unmutated variant regions.

Concerning this clone: Its matching antigen is unknown.

CDR1 is SGHKS and CDR2 is YYEKEE in the germline V gene (reference sequence). The CDR3 has 14 residues. Deletions cut 2 bases from V and 3 bases from J, with 11 bases between. Using immunoSEQ multiplex PCR, the repertoire was profiled, and TCRdb retains in-frame clones only, with some absent. The sample includes more than 90,000 clones, about 88% of them seen just once. The TCR sequence derives from an adult in good health. The chain joins TRBV5-5 to TRBJ1-1; D is uncertain. Sequences were derived from peripheral blood, sampled on day 0 of AZD1222 vaccination. The CDR3 DNA follows: TGTGCCAGCAGCTTAGGTCTATTGGACACTGAAGCTTTCTTT. This gives the protein CASSLGLLDTEAFF. The full variable domain, in which reference TRBV5-5 and TRBJ1-1 provide the parts outside the CDR3, is DAGVTQSPTHLIKTRGQQVTLRCSPISGHKSVSWYQQVLGQGPQFIFQYYEKEERGRGNFPDRFSARQFPNYSSELNVNALLLGDSALYLCASSLGLLDTEAFFGQGTRLTVV.